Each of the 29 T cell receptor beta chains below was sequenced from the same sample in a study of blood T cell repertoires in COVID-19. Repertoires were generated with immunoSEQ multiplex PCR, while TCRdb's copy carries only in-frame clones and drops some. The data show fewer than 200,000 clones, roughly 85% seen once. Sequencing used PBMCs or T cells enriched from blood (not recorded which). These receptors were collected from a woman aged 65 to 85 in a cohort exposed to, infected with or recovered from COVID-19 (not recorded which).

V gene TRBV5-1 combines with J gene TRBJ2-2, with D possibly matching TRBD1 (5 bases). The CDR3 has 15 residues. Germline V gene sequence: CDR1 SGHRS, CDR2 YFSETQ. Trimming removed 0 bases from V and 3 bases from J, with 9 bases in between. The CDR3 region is CASSLAPGYTGELFF. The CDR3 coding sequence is TGCGCCAGCAGCTTGGCCCCAGGGTACACCGGGGAGCTGTTTTTT.

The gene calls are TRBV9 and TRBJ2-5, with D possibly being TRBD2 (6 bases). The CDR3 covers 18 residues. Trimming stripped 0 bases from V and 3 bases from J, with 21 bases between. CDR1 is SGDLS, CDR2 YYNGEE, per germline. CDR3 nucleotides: TGTGCCAGCAGCGTAGGGGTGGGGGTAACTAGCTGGGAAGAGACCCAGTACTTC. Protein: CASSVGVGVTSWEETQYF.

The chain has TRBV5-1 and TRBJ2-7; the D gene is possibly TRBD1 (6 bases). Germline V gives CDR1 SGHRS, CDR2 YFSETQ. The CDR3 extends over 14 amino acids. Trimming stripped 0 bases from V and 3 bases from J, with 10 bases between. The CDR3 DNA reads TGCGCCAGCAGCTTGGGGACAGCGATCTACGAGCAGTACTTC. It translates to CASSLGTAIYEQYF.

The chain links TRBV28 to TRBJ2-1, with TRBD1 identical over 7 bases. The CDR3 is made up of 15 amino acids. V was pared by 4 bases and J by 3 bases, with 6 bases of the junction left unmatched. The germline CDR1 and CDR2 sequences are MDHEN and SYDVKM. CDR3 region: CASSSTGQLYNEQFF. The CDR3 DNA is TGTGCCAGCAGTTCCACGGGACAGCTCTACAATGAGCAGTTCTTC.

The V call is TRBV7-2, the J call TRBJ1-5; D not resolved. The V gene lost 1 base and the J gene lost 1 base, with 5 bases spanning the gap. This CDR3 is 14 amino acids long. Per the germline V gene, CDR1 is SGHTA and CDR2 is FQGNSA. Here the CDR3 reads CASSLVSSNQPQHF. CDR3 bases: TGTGCCAGCAGCTTAGTGTCGAGCAATCAGCCCCAGCATTTT. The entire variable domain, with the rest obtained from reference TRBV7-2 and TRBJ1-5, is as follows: GAGVSQSPSNKVTEKGKDVELRCDPISGHTALYWYRQSLGQGLEFLIYFQGNSAPDKSGLPSDRFSAERTGGSVSTLTIQRTQQEDSAVYLCASSLVSSNQPQHFGDGTRLSIL.

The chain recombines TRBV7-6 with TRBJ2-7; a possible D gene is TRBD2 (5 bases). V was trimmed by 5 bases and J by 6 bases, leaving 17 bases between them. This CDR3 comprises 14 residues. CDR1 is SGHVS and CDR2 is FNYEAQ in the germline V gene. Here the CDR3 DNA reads TGTGCCAGCAGCCCCTCGCTAGCCCAGGCCGAGCAGTACTTC. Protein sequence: CASSPSLAQAEQYF.

In DNA, the CDR3 is TGTGCCAGCAGTTTACTTAGTGGCAGGCTCAATCAGCCCCAGCATTTT. It translates to CASSLLSGRLNQPQHF. The chain uses TRBV28 and TRBJ1-5; no reliable D call. Germline assignment: CDR1 MDHEN and CDR2 SYDVKM. Between the trimmed V and J ends, which lost 2 bases and 3 bases, there was a span of 14 bases. The CDR3 length is 16 residues.

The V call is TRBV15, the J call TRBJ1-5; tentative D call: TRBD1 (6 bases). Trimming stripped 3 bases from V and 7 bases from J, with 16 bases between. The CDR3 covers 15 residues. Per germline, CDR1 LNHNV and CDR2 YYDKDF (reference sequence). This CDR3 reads CATSSPRGGKQPQHF. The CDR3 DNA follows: TGTGCCACCAGCAGCCCGAGAGGGGGAAAACAGCCCCAGCATTTT.

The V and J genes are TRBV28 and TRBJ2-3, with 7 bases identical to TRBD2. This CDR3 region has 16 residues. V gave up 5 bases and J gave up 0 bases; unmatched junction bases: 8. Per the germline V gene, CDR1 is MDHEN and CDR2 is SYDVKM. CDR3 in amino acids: CASSGGGLRSTDTQYF. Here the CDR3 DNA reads TGTGCCAGCAGTGGGGGGGGGTTAAGGAGCACAGATACGCAGTATTTT.

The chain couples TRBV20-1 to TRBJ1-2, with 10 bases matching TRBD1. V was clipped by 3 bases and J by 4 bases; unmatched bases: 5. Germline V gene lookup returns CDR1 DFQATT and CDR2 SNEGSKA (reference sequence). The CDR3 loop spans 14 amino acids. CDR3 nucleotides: TGCAGTGCTAGTTCAAGGACAGGGGGCTATGGCTACACCTTC. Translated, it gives CSASSRTGGYGYTF.

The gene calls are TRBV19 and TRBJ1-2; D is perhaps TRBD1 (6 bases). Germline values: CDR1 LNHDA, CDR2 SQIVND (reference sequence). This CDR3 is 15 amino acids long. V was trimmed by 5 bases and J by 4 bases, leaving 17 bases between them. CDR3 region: CASSGIRGNLYGYTF. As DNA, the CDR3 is TGTGCCAGTAGTGGAATCAGGGGCAACCTCTATGGCTACACCTTC.

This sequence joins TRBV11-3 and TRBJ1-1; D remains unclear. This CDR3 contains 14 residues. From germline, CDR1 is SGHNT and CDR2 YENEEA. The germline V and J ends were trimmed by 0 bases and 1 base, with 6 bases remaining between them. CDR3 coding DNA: TGTGCCAGCAGCTTAGAGGGCAGGAACACTGAAGCTTTCTTT. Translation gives CASSLEGRNTEAFF.

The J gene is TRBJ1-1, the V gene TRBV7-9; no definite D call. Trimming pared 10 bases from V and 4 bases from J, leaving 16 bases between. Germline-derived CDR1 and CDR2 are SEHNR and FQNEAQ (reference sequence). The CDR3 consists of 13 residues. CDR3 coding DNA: TGTGCCACCCAGGCGATGGGTAGCACTGAAGCTTTCTTT. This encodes CATQAMGSTEAFF. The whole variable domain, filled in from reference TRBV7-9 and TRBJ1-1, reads DTGVSQNPRHKITKRGQNVTFRCDPISEHNRLYWYRQTLGQGPEFLTYFQNEAQLEKSRLLSDRFSAERPKGSFSTLEIQRTEQGDSAMYLCATQAMGSTEAFFGQGTRLTVV.

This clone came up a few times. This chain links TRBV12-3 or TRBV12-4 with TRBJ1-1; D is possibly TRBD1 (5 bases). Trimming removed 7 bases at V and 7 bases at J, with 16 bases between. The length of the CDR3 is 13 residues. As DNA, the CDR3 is TGTGCCAGCAACAAAGGTTCAGGGTTTGAAGCTTTCTTT. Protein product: CASNKGSGFEAFF.

Here the CDR3 reads CASSSKSGIVTGELFF. CDR3 nucleotide sequence: TGTGCCAGCAGCTCGAAGTCGGGGATAGTTACCGGGGAGCTGTTTTTT. The rearrangement joins TRBV7-8 to TRBJ2-2, with D maybe TRBD2 (5 bases). The germline V gene encodes CDR1 SGHVS and CDR2 FQNEAQ. The CDR3 contains 16 residues. The ends were cut back, 4 bases at V and 5 bases at J, with 17 bases in the middle.

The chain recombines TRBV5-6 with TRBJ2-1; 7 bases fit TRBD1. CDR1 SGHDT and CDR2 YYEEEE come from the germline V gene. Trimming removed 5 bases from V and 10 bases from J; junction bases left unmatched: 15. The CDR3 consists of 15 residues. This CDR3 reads CASSFVALTGHEQFF. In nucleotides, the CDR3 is TGTGCCAGCAGTTTCGTCGCGCTGACAGGGCACGAGCAGTTCTTC.

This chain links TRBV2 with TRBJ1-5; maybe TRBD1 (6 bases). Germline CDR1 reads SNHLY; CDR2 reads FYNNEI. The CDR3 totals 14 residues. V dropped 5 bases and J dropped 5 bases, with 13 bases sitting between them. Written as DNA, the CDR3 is TGTGCCAGCAGTTCGGACAGCTCGCATCAGCCCCAGCATTTT. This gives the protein CASSSDSSHQPQHF.

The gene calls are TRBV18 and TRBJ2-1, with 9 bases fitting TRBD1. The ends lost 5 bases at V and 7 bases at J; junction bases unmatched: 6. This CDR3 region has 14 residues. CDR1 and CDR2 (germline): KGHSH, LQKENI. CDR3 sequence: CASSRQGERNEQFF. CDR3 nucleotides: TGTGCCAGCTCAAGACAGGGGGAAAGGAATGAGCAGTTCTTC.

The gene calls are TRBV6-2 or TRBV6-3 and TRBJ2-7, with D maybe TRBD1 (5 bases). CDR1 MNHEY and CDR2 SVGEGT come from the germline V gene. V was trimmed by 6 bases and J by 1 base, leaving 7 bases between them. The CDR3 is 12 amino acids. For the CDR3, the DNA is TGTGCCAGCAGCTCAGGGTCCTACGAGCAGTACTTC. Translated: CASSSGSYEQYF.

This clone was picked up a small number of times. The CDR3 coding sequence is TGTGCCAGCAGCTCCCGACTAGCGGGAGAGGGCTACGAGCAGTACTTC. It translates to CASSSRLAGEGYEQYF. The J gene is TRBJ2-7, the V gene TRBV11-3, with TRBD2 matching over 12 bases. J lost 3 bases, V lost 4 bases, and 7 bases had no gene match. In germline, CDR1 is SGHNT, CDR2 YENEEA. CDR3 length equals 16 residues.

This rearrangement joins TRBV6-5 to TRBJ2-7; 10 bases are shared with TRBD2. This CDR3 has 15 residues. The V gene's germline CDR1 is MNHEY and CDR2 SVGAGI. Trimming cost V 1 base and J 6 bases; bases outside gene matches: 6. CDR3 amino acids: CASSYWASGSSEQYF. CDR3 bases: TGTGCCAGCAGTTACTGGGCTAGCGGGAGTTCCGAGCAGTACTTC.

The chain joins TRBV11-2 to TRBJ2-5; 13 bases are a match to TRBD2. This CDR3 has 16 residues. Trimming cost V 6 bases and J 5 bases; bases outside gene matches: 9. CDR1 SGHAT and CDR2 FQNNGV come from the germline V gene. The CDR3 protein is CASSPLAGGPGETQYF. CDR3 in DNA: TGTGCCAGCAGTCCACTAGCGGGAGGGCCTGGGGAGACCCAGTACTTC.

DNA for the CDR3: TGTGCCAGCTCACAAGCTAGCGGGAGAGGCACCTACAATGAGCAGTTCTTC. It encodes CASSQASGRGTYNEQFF. The chain carries TRBV18 and TRBJ2-1; 10 bases agree with TRBD2. The germline gives CDR1 KGHSH, CDR2 LQKENI. This CDR3 contains 17 residues. V lost 4 bases and J lost 2; bases outside the gene matches: 8.

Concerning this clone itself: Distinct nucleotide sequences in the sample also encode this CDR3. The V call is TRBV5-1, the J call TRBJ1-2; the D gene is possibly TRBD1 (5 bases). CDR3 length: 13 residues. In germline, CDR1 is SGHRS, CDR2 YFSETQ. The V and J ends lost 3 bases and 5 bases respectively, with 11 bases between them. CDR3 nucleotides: TGCGCCAGCAGCTGGTTCCAGGGTTATGGCTACACCTTC. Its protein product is CASSWFQGYGYTF.

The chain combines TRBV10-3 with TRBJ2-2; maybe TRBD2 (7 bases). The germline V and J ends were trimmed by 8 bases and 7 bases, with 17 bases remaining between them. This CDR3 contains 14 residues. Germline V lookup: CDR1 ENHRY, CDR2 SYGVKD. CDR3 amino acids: CAIGKGGGDGELFF. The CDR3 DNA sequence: TGTGCCATCGGCAAAGGGGGGGGCGACGGGGAGCTGTTTTTT.

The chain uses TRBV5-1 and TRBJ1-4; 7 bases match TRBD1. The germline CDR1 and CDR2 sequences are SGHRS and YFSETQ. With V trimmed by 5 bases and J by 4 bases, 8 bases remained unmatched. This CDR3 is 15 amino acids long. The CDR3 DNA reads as TGCGCCAGCAGTTCCGGGACAGCTCATAATGAAAAACTGTTTTTT. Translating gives CASSSGTAHNEKLFF. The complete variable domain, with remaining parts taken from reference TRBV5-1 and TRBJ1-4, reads KAGVTQTPRYLIKTRGQQVTLSCSPISGHRSVSWYQQTPGQGLQFLFEYFSETQRNKGNFPGRFSGRQFSNSRSEMNVSTLELGDSALYLCASSSGTAHNEKLFFGSGTQLSVL.

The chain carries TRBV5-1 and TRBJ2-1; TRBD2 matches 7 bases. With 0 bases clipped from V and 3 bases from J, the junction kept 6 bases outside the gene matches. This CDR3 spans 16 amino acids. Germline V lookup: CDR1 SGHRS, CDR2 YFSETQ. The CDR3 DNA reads TGCGCCAGCAGCTTGGATCCAGCGGGATTCTACAATGAGCAGTTCTTC. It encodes CASSLDPAGFYNEQFF.

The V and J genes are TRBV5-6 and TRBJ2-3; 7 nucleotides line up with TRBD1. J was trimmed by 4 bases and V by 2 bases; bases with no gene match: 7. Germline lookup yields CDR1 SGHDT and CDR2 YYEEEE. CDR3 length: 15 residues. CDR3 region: CASSLQGSPADTQYF. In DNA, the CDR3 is TGTGCCAGCAGCTTACAGGGGTCCCCCGCAGATACGCAGTATTTT. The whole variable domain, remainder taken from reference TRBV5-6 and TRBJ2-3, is DAGVTQSPTHLIKTRGQQVTLRCSPKSGHDTVSWYQQALGQGPQFIFQYYEEEERQRGNFPDRFSGHQFPNYSSELNVNALLLGDSALYLCASSLQGSPADTQYFGPGTRLTVL.

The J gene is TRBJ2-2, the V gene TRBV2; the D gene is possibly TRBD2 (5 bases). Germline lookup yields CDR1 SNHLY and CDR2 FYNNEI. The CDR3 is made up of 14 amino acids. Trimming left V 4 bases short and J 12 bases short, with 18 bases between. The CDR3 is CASSVGITGEKLFF. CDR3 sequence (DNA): TGTGCCAGCAGTGTGGGGATTACCGGGGAGAAGCTGTTTTTT.